This T cell receptor (beta chain) was recorded in a study of T-cell reconstitution after alpha-beta-depleted transplantation in children. The CDR3 covers 12 residues. V was clipped by 7 bases and J by 2 bases, with 7 bases between them. Germline assignment: CDR1 SEHNR and CDR2 FQNEAQ (reference sequence). Preparation of the TCRbeta library was carried out with unique molecular identifiers. A single record per CDR3 protein comes from TCRdb applying MiXCR to the PCR reads. The top ten clones hold approximately 2.3% of a sample with 330,000 or so distinct CDR3 sequences, 10% of them seen once. V usage is TRBV7-9 and J usage is TRBJ2-3, with D unclear. The source is a human donor who donated a stem cell graft to a child with acute lymphoblastic leukemia. The material was PBMCs from the stem cell graft donor, obtained from the stem cell graft. The CDR3 DNA is TGTGCCAGCACCCAACTCACAGATACGCAGTATTTT. Translated: CASTQLTDTQYF. Variable domain in full (rest from reference TRBV7-9 and TRBJ2-3): DTGVSQNPRHKITKRGQNVTFRCDPISEHNRLYWYRQTLGQGPEFLTYFQNEAQLEKSRLLSDRFSAERPKGSFSTLEIQRTEQGDSAMYLCASTQLTDTQYFGPGTRLTVL.